This is a list of T cell receptor beta chains from one sample in a study of Ad26.COV2.S vaccination and SARS-CoV-2 variants. TCRdb's copy holds only in-frame clones and misses some; the assay was immunoSEQ multiplex PCR. The top ten clones hold around 10% of a sample with roughly 350,000 clones, 80% to 90% of them seen once. The source material was peripheral blood, sampled in a trial of Ad26.COV2.S vaccine versus placebo. All receptors derive from a person between 18 and 59 years old who received the Ad26.COV2.S COVID-19 vaccine or a placebo. Both conserved end residues are part of each CDR3. A D gene is named only where the DNA matches it firmly. The size entry is marked missing in some rows and otherwise reads once, few, many or a size class.

D gene | J gene | clone size | V gene | CDR3 protein | CDR3 DNA
TRBD2 | TRBJ2-7 | - | TRBV27 | CASSLSREGTYEQYF | TGTGCCAGCAGTTTATCCCGGGAGGGGACCTACGAGCAGTACTTC
TRBD1 | TRBJ2-2 | - | TRBV4-2 | CASSQVAGTGGKDGELFF | TGTGCCAGCAGCCAAGTTGCCGGGACAGGGGGCAAGGACGGGGAGCTGTTTTTT
- | TRBJ2-7 | - | TRBV4-3 | CASSQDLSVEQYF | TGCGCCAGCAGCCAAGATTTATCGGTCGAGCAGTACTTC
- | TRBJ1-2 | - | TRBV29-1 | CSVPVWDYGYTF | TGCAGCGTACCCGTTTGGGACTATGGCTACACCTTC
TRBD2 | TRBJ2-5 | - | TRBV3-1/TRBV3-2 | CASSQGDSGRIGTQYF | TGTGCCAGCAGCCAAGGGGATAGCGGGAGGATCGGGACCCAGTACTTC
TRBD1 | TRBJ2-7 | - | TRBV7-8 | CASSLNTGTGDHEQYF | TGTGCCAGCAGCCTCAATACGGGGACAGGGGACCACGAGCAGTACTTC
- | TRBJ2-7 | - | TRBV15 | CATSRDWGSSSPYEQYF | TGTGCCACCAGCAGAGATTGGGGTTCTAGCAGCCCCTACGAGCAGTACTTC
- | TRBJ2-1 | - | TRBV7-2 | CASSRSAGVHEQFF | TGTGCCAGCAGCCGTAGTGCAGGGGTGCATGAGCAGTTCTTC
- | TRBJ2-7 | few | TRBV27 | CASSRGATGPQGEQYF | TGTGCCAGCAGCCGCGGTGCCACGGGACCCCAGGGGGAGCAGTACTTC
- | TRBJ2-7 | - | TRBV4-2 | CASSQGEAYEQYF | TGTGCCAGCAGCCAAGGAGAGGCCTACGAGCAGTACTTC
TRBD2 | TRBJ2-3 | - | TRBV3-1/TRBV3-2 | CASSQVAGGPGDTQYF | TGTGCCAGCAGCCAAGTAGCGGGGGGGCCCGGAGATACGCAGTATTTT
- | TRBJ2-5 | - | TRBV9 | CASSRRKTAEETQYF | TGTGCCAGCAGCCGCCGCAAGACCGCCGAAGAGACCCAGTACTTC
TRBD1 | TRBJ1-6 | - | TRBV7-9 | CASSPGTALNSPLHF | TGTGCCAGCAGCCCCGGGACAGCTCTAAATTCACCCCTCCACTTT
TRBD1 | TRBJ2-2 | - | TRBV3-1/TRBV3-2 | CASSPAGTANTGELFF | TGTGCCAGCAGCCCGGCCGGGACAGCGAACACCGGGGAGCTGTTTTTT
- | TRBJ2-7 | - | TRBV6-4 | CASSDPGTKDPYEQYF | TGTGCCAGCAGTGACCCCGGGACGAAAGACCCCTACGAGCAGTACTTC
TRBD1 | TRBJ2-4 | - | TRBV24-1 | CATSDRDRGDIQYF | TGTGCCACCAGTGACCGGGACAGGGGGGACATTCAGTACTTC
- | TRBJ1-5 | - | TRBV6-5 | CASSFTGIGQPQHF | TGTGCCAGCAGTTTTACAGGGATAGGGCAGCCCCAGCATTTT
- | TRBJ1-6 | - | TRBV6-5 | CASRDTGPHSPLHF | TGTGCCAGCAGAGATACAGGTCCCCATTCACCCCTCCACTTT
- | TRBJ1-2 | - | TRBV29-1 | CSGGGDAANYGYTF | TGCAGCGGGGGAGGGGATGCGGCTAACTATGGCTACACCTTC
- | TRBJ2-1 | - | TRBV5-3 | CARKDDGYNEQFF | TGTGCCAGAAAGGACGACGGATACAATGAGCAGTTCTTC
- | TRBJ1-5 | - | TRBV24-1 | CATSDPQGQPQHF | TGTGCCACCAGTGATCCTCAGGGACAGCCCCAGCATTTT
TRBD1 | TRBJ1-4 | - | TRBV29-1 | CSVGSDRGLTNEKLFF | TGCAGCGTTGGATCCGACAGGGGGTTAACTAATGAAAAACTGTTTTTT
- | TRBJ1-6 | - | TRBV18 | CASGERTENNSPLHF | TGTGCCAGCGGAGAACGGACGGAGAATAATTCACCCCTCCACTTT
TRBD1 | TRBJ2-1 | - | TRBV19 | CASSIRDRGFANEQFF | TGTGCCAGTAGTATCCGGGACAGGGGGTTTGCCAATGAGCAGTTCTTC
- | TRBJ2-7 | - | TRBV7-2 | CASSSSRAYEQYF | TGTGCCAGCAGCTCCTCCCGGGCCTACGAGCAGTACTTC
- | TRBJ2-1 | - | TRBV6-5 | CASTRDYNEQFF | TGTGCCAGCACCAGGGACTACAATGAGCAGTTCTTC
- | TRBJ1-3 | - | TRBV3-1/TRBV3-2 | CASSQFFSGGNTIYF | TGTGCCAGCAGCCAATTCTTCAGCGGTGGAAACACCATATATTTT
- | TRBJ1-2 | - | TRBV5-4 | CASSLDPVPAGGYTF | TGTGCCAGCAGCTTGGATCCGGTCCCCGCGGGAGGCTACACCTTC
TRBD1 | TRBJ2-7 | - | TRBV6-2/TRBV6-3 | CASSTDRGGYEQYF | TGTGCCAGCAGTACGGACAGGGGAGGGTACGAGCAGTACTTC
TRBD2 | TRBJ2-1 | - | TRBV4-1 | CASSQVAGGSRVSYNEQFF | TGCGCCAGCAGCCAAGTAGCGGGGGGGTCCCGTGTGTCCTACAATGAGCAGTTCTTC
- | TRBJ1-2 | once | TRBV28 | CASSLRLSAHYGYTF | TGTGCCAGCAGTTTGCGCTTATCAGCTCACTATGGCTACACCTTC